A selection of T cell receptor beta chains follows, all from one sample in a study of regulatory T cells in long-lasting Graves disease. TCRdb reprocessed the multiplex PCR reads via MiXCR and lists one record per CDR3 protein. The table records about 460,000 distinct CDR3 sequences, 14% of them present only once. Separately, the same data were catalogued under a study of T cells in Graves' hyperthyroidism and ophthalmopathy.

The sample was peripheral blood mononuclear cells (PBMCs), taken at new diagnosis, from a patient treated with antithyroid drugs. These receptors were taken from a woman aged 45-59 years with Graves disease. Each CDR3 is given with its conserved first and last residue. The D gene is left open where the match is weak. Some rows mark clone size as missing; the rest say once, few, many or name a class of expanded clone.

>TRBV9|TRBJ2-7|16|many|TRBD2
CASSARRTSGTYEQYF
TGTGCCAGCAGCGCCCGACGGACTAGCGGAACCTACGAGCAGTACTTC
>TRBV12-3/TRBV12-4|TRBJ2-3|13|many|.
CASSLRTVDTQYF
TGTGCCAGCAGTTTACGGACAGTTGATACGCAGTATTTT
>TRBV7-9|TRBJ1-1|13|.|.
CVSSPAARSLAFF
TGTGTCAGCAGCCCCGCGGCGCGGTCGTTGGCTTTCTTT
>TRBV28|TRBJ1-4|11|.|.
CASKFGTKLFF
TGTGCCAGCAAGTTTGGGACCAAACTGTTTTTT
>TRBV5-4|TRBJ2-3|13|.|.
CASSSVGSDTQYF
TGTGCCAGCAGCTCCGTCGGGTCAGATACGCAGTATTTT
>TRBV15|TRBJ1-1|13|many|.
CATSRDSWAEAFF
TGTGCCACCAGCAGAGATTCGTGGGCTGAAGCTTTCTTT
>TRBV19|TRBJ2-1|15|many|.
CASSIPGVSSNEQFF
TGTGCCAGTAGTATACCAGGGGTGTCGTCCAATGAGCAGTTCTTC
>TRBV19|TRBJ2-3|16|.|TRBD1
CASSIDGTGFPDTQYF
TGTGCCAGTAGTATAGATGGGACAGGATTCCCAGATACGCAGTATTTT
>TRBV20-1|TRBJ2-7|14|many|TRBD2
CSASQAGGNYEQYF
TGCAGTGCTAGTCAAGCGGGAGGAAACTACGAGCAGTACTTC
>TRBV18|TRBJ2-1|14|many|.
CASSEGQSHNEQFF
TGTGCCAGCTCAGAGGGACAATCTCACAATGAGCAGTTCTTC
>TRBV12-3/TRBV12-4|TRBJ2-2|13|.|.
CASTATHTGELFF
TGTGCCAGCACAGCGACCCACACCGGGGAGCTGTTTTTT
>TRBV28|TRBJ2-7|16|.|TRBD2
CARSYSSGSLTYEQYF
TGTGCCCGCAGTTACTCCAGCGGGAGCCTGACCTACGAGCAGTACTTC
>TRBV20-1|TRBJ2-1|17|few|.
CSARDPKPLGGLYEQFF
TGCAGTGCTAGAGATCCCAAACCGCTAGGAGGGCTCTATGAGCAGTTCTTC
>TRBV20-1|TRBJ2-4|13|many|.
CSAPELAKNIQYF
TGCAGTGCTCCTGAACTAGCCAAAAACATTCAGTACTTC
>TRBV30|TRBJ2-7|12|.|.
CAWRGDPYEQYF
TGTGCCTGGCGCGGGGACCCCTACGAGCAGTACTTC
>TRBV28|TRBJ2-2|14|many|.
CATGGAGGTGELFF
TGTGCCACCGGAGGGGCAGGGGGCACCGGGGAGCTGTTTTTT
>TRBV6-5|TRBJ1-1|13|few|TRBD1
CASSYRDRSEAFF
TGTGCCAGCAGTTACCGGGACAGATCTGAAGCTTTCTTT
>TRBV4-1|TRBJ1-5|15|.|.
CASSQDQGVGQPQHF
TGCGCCAGCAGCCAAGATCAAGGGGTTGGTCAGCCCCAGCATTTT
>TRBV2|TRBJ2-1|15|many|.
CASSEAPGFYNEQFF
TGTGCCAGCAGTGAAGCCCCCGGCTTTTACAATGAGCAGTTCTTC
>TRBV11-2|TRBJ2-1|15|many|.
CASSLSAAGYNEQFF
TGTGCCAGCAGCTTGAGCGCAGCCGGCTACAATGAGCAGTTCTTC
>TRBV7-9|TRBJ2-7|15|few|.
CASSLMEGMRDEQYF
TGTGCCAGCAGCTTGATGGAGGGGATGCGGGACGAGCAGTACTTC
>TRBV28|TRBJ2-5|15|many|TRBD1
CASIPGGQGGETQYF
TGTGCCAGCATCCCGGGGGGACAGGGTGGGGAGACCCAGTACTTC
>TRBV6-2/TRBV6-3|TRBJ1-2|13|many|.
CASSEVKDGGYTF
TGTGCCAGCAGTGAAGTAAAGGACGGTGGCTACACCTTC
>TRBV12-3/TRBV12-4|TRBJ2-1|14|many|TRBD1
CASSPAGQGNEQFF
TGTGCCAGCAGTCCTGCGGGACAGGGAAATGAGCAGTTCTTC
>TRBV5-1|TRBJ2-7|14|.|TRBD1
CASSQGQLSYEQYF
TGCGCCAGCAGCCAGGGACAGCTATCCTACGAGCAGTACTTC
>TRBV28|TRBJ2-5|14|few|TRBD1
CASSDGTGWGTQYF
TGTGCCAGCAGTGATGGGACAGGGTGGGGGACCCAGTACTTC
>TRBV7-3|TRBJ2-7|14|.|TRBD1
CASSVTGGASEQYF
TGTGCCAGCAGCGTGACAGGGGGCGCCTCCGAGCAGTACTTC
>TRBV9|TRBJ2-1|16|few|TRBD2
CASSVEAGSSYNEQFF
TGTGCCAGCAGCGTAGAAGCGGGAAGCTCCTACAATGAGCAGTTCTTC
>TRBV11-2|TRBJ2-3|16|many|TRBD2
CASSLGTSGNSDTQYF
TGTGCCAGCAGCTTAGGGACTAGCGGGAATTCAGATACGCAGTATTTT
>TRBV3-1|TRBJ2-2|15|.|.
CASKNTGGTSGELFF
TGTGCCAGCAAGAATACAGGAGGGACAAGCGGGGAGCTGTTTTTT
>TRBV28|TRBJ2-2|19|many|TRBD1
CASSFSSLGQGAFDGELFF
TGTGCCAGCAGTTTTTCCTCACTAGGACAGGGGGCTTTTGACGGGGAGCTGTTTTTT
>TRBV27|TRBJ2-4|17|.|TRBD2
CARPLAGGPEAKNIQYF
TGTGCCAGACCACTAGCGGGAGGGCCGGAGGCCAAAAACATTCAGTACTTC
>TRBV28|TRBJ2-7|14|many|.
CASSLWRGPYEQYF
TGTGCCAGCAGTTTGTGGAGGGGTCCCTACGAGCAGTACTTC
>TRBV7-2|TRBJ2-7|12|many|.
CASSSFDPEQYF
TGTGCCAGCAGCTCCTTTGATCCCGAGCAGTACTTC
>TRBV19|TRBJ1-2|15|.|TRBD1
CASKRQGQTNYGYTF
TGTGCCAGTAAGAGACAGGGGCAGACCAACTATGGCTACACCTTC
>TRBV28|TRBJ1-1|16|many|TRBD1
CASSYADRGRGTEAFF
TGTGCCAGCAGTTACGCGGACAGGGGGCGAGGCACTGAAGCTTTCTTT
>TRBV4-1|TRBJ1-1|15|once|.
CASSHRGVGNTEAFF
TGCGCCAGCAGCCACAGGGGTGTAGGGAACACTGAAGCTTTCTTT
>TRBV5-1|TRBJ1-4|15|.|TRBD1
CASSPGTGQGEKLFF
TGCGCCAGCAGCCCCGGGACAGGGCAAGGTGAAAAACTGTTTTTT
>TRBV20-1|TRBJ2-5|14|.|.
CSARIGGPRETQYF
TGCAGTGCTAGAATCGGGGGTCCCAGGGAGACCCAGTACTTC
>TRBV7-2|TRBJ1-5|12|many|.
CASSLLHQPQHF
TGTGCCAGCAGCTTACTCCATCAGCCCCAGCATTTT
>TRBV11-2|TRBJ2-1|15|many|.
CASSLDRVGYNEQFF
TGTGCCAGCAGCTTAGATAGGGTCGGGTACAATGAGCAGTTCTTC
>TRBV19|TRBJ2-3|14|few|TRBD1
CASSAGQGGDTQYF
TGTGCCAGTAGTGCGGGACAGGGGGGAGATACGCAGTATTTT